These 21 T cell receptor beta chains came from one sample sequenced in a study of patients and donors after allogeneic stem cell transplantation. In TCRdb, the RT-PCR reads were re-called with MiXCR into one record per CDR3 protein. The top ten clones hold about 7% of a sample with hundreds of thousands of distinct CDR3 sequences, roughly 17% of them seen once. Sequenced sample: blood, either unsorted or a sorted T cell fraction (not recorded which). These TCRs come from a human donor who was either an allogeneic HSCT recipient or a stem cell or donor lymphocyte infusion donor (not recorded which). It is not recorded whose cells these are; they may come from a transplant donor.

In this sample, this clonotype turned up a few times. The chain has TRBV4-2 and TRBJ1-2; TRBD1 matches 7 bases. The CDR3 contains 15 residues. Trimming took 1 base from V and 4 from J; bases not matched to a gene: 6. CDR1 LGHNA and CDR2 YNFKEQ come from the germline V gene. The CDR3 nucleotides are TGTGCCAGCAGCCAAGGTATAGGGGGCCCCTATGGCTACACCTTC. Its translation: CASSQGIGGPYGYTF.

The table lists this clonotype with many counts. This chain joins TRBV14 and TRBJ2-7; 10 bases line up with TRBD1. Germline trimming cut 8 bases from V and 2 bases from J; bases unmatched to any gene: 6. The CDR3 extends over 14 amino acids. CDR1 is SGHDN, CDR2 FVKESK, per germline. The CDR3, as DNA: TGTGCCAGCTCACAGGGACAGGGGCCCTACGAGCAGTACTTC. This translates into CASSQGQGPYEQYF. Full variable domain (rest looked up from reference TRBV14 and TRBJ2-7): EAGVTQFPSHSVIEKGQTVTLRCDPISGHDNLYWYRRVMGKEIKFLLHFVKESKQDESGMPNNRFLAERTGGTYSTLKVQPAELEDSGVYFCASSQGQGPYEQYFGPGTRLTVT.

This clonotype occurred many times. This chain joins TRBV20-1 and TRBJ1-4; D gene uncertain. CDR3 length: 12 amino acids. Germline-derived CDR1 and CDR2 are DFQATT and SNEGSKA (reference sequence). With 5 bases removed from V and 7 bases from J, the gap between germline ends came to 11 bases. CDR3 residues: CSAFIDGEKLFF. The CDR3 DNA reads TGCAGTGCTTTTATCGATGGTGAAAAACTGTTTTTT.

This clonotype was counted only a few times. The rearrangement links TRBV5-5 to TRBJ2-7; 8 nucleotides match TRBD2. The ends lost 4 bases at V and 3 bases at J; junction bases unmatched: 9. Germline-derived CDR1 and CDR2 are SGHKS and YYEKEE (reference sequence). The CDR3 is made up of 15 amino acids. The CDR3 nucleotides read TGTGCCAGCAGCCTGATAGCGGGACAAAGCTACGAGCAGTACTTC. Its protein is CASSLIAGQSYEQYF. Full variable domain (outside the CDR3, taken from reference TRBV5-5 and TRBJ2-7): DAGVTQSPTHLIKTRGQQVTLRCSPISGHKSVSWYQQVLGQGPQFIFQYYEKEERGRGNFPDRFSARQFPNYSSELNVNALLLGDSALYLCASSLIAGQSYEQYFGPGTRLTVT.

This clonotype was found a few times. V and J are TRBV30 and TRBJ2-7; 7 nucleotides match TRBD1. V lost 3 bases to trimming and J lost 4 bases; unmatched junction nucleotides: 18. This CDR3 has 17 amino acids. Germline assignment: CDR1 GTSNPN and CDR2 SVGIG (reference sequence). The CDR3 sequence is CAWSDQTPGTEGYEQYF. The CDR3 nucleotides are TGTGCCTGGAGCGACCAGACTCCCGGGACAGAGGGATACGAGCAGTACTTC.

The rearrangement uses TRBV6-5 and TRBJ2-7, with 11 bases aligning to TRBD2. This CDR3 region has 16 residues. V shed 2 bases, J shed 7 bases, and the junction held 10 bases outside the gene matches. CDR1 and CDR2 from the germline V gene are MNHEY and SVGAGI. The CDR3 coding sequence is TGTGCCAGCAGTTACGCAGGGACTAGCGGCCTAGGGGAGCAGTACTTC. Translation gives CASSYAGTSGLGEQYF.

V is TRBV24-1 and J is TRBJ2-2; 10 bases fit TRBD1. The CDR3 spans 16 residues. From germline, CDR1 is KGHDR and CDR2 SFDVKD. V dropped 2 bases and J dropped 3; count of bases not matched to a gene: 2. The CDR3 is CATSDSGTGDTGELFF. In DNA form, the CDR3 reads TGTGCCACCAGTGATTCCGGGACAGGGGACACCGGGGAGCTGTTTTTT.

This clonotype was observed a handful of times. This sequence joins TRBV12-3 or TRBV12-4 and TRBJ1-5; 7 bases are shared with TRBD1. This CDR3 spans 14 amino acids. The J segment lost 4 bases and the V segment lost 6 bases, leaving 6 bases of the junction unmatched. This CDR3 reads CASRPDRANQPQHF. The CDR3 region has the DNA TGTGCCAGCAGGCCTGACAGGGCGAATCAGCCCCAGCATTTT.

This clonotype has only a few counts. This chain connects TRBV20-1 to TRBJ2-7; D is uncertain. V dropped 0 bases and J dropped 5 bases, with 17 bases sitting between them. This CDR3 is 15 amino acids long. CDR1 and CDR2 from the germline V gene are DFQATT and SNEGSKA (reference sequence). CDR3 protein: CSARDLAERWDEQYF. CDR3 coding DNA: TGCAGTGCTAGAGATCTTGCGGAAAGATGGGACGAGCAGTACTTC.

At least ten counts were recorded for this clonotype. The chain couples TRBV12-3 or TRBV12-4 to TRBJ1-5; D remains unclear. Trimming left V 3 bases short and J 7 bases short, with 7 bases between. This CDR3 is 12 amino acids long. CDR3 region: CASSLKWQPQHF. The CDR3 DNA reads TGTGCCAGCAGTTTGAAGTGGCAGCCCCAGCATTTT.

The chain recombines TRBV20-1 with TRBJ2-1, with D perhaps matching TRBD2 (5 bases). V lost 1 base and J lost 6, with 19 bases in between. Germline V gene data show CDR1 as DFQATT and CDR2 as SNEGSKA (reference sequence). The CDR3 extends over 16 amino acids. The CDR3 protein is CSARVNWRAGTNEQFF. The CDR3 region has the DNA TGCAGTGCTAGAGTGAATTGGCGGGCCGGTACCAATGAGCAGTTCTTC.

This clonotype was observed a few times. The chain couples TRBV3-1 to TRBJ2-5; 7 nucleotides match TRBD2. This CDR3 spans 16 amino acids. The germline V gene encodes CDR1 LGHDT and CDR2 YNNKEL (reference sequence). The V segment lost 2 bases and the J segment 2 bases; nucleotides outside the gene matches: 8. CDR3 nucleotide sequence: TGTGCCAGCAGCCAAAAGTCTAGCGGCTTTCAAGAGACCCAGTACTTC. Amino acid sequence: CASSQKSSGFQETQYF.

This clonotype occurred many times. V and J are TRBV7-2 and TRBJ2-1; 9 bases are a match to TRBD2. The CDR3 loop spans 15 amino acids. Germline CDR1 SGHTA, CDR2 FQGNSA. Trimming at V came to 3 bases and at J to 6 bases, leaving 6 bases not matched to a gene. The CDR3 reads CASSFTSGPFNEQFF. Written as DNA, the CDR3 is TGTGCCAGCAGCTTTACTAGCGGGCCCTTCAATGAGCAGTTCTTC. Using reference TRBV7-2 and TRBJ2-1 for the parts outside the CDR3, the full variable domain is GAGVSQSPSNKVTEKGKDVELRCDPISGHTALYWYRQSLGQGLEFLIYFQGNSAPDKSGLPSDRFSAERTGGSVSTLTIQRTQQEDSAVYLCASSFTSGPFNEQFFGPGTRLTVL.

This clonotype was seen only a few times. This sequence joins TRBV10-3 and TRBJ2-7; 7 nucleotides line up with TRBD1. Germline CDR1 reads ENHRY; CDR2 reads SYGVKD. V dropped 6 bases and J dropped 0; count of bases not matched to a gene: 5. CDR3 length: 14 amino acids. The CDR3 region is CAISSTGNSYEQYF. The CDR3, as DNA: TGTGCCATCAGCTCGACAGGGAACTCCTACGAGCAGTACTTC.

This chain connects TRBV7-9 to TRBJ1-1; a possible D gene is TRBD1 (5 bases). Germline V gene lookup returns CDR1 SEHNR and CDR2 FQNEAQ (reference sequence). This CDR3 spans 13 amino acids. V lost 6 bases to trimming and J lost 12 bases, with 20 bases between them. The CDR3 DNA sequence: TGTGCCAGCAGAGAGGACACCTTACACTCGACTTTCTTT. Protein sequence: CASREDTLHSTFF.

Only one count was recorded for this clonotype. This chain links TRBV13 with TRBJ2-2; weak D call: TRBD2 (6 bases). The CDR3 has 16 residues. Trimming stripped 4 bases from V and 1 base from J, with 13 bases between. Germline V lookup: CDR1 PRHDT, CDR2 FYEKMQ (reference sequence). The chain's CDR3 is CASSSLGGVNTGELFF. The CDR3 nucleotides read TGTGCCAGCAGCTCCCTCGGGGGAGTGAACACCGGGGAGCTGTTTTTT.

There are a few counts of this clonotype. The chain has TRBV9 and TRBJ2-1; D perhaps matches TRBD1 (5 bases). Germline CDR1 and CDR2: SGDLS and YYNGEE. V lost 0 bases and J 0 bases, leaving 13 bases between the germline ends. The CDR3 loop spans 17 amino acids. DNA for the CDR3: TGTGCCAGCAGCGTAGGGGTAGGGGATAGCTCCTACAATGAGCAGTTCTTC. Its protein is CASSVGVGDSSYNEQFF.

There are a few counts of this clonotype. The rearrangement joins TRBV2 to TRBJ2-1; 7 nucleotides align to TRBD2. CDR1 and CDR2 from the germline V gene are SNHLY and FYNNEI. The CDR3 covers 14 residues. With 8 bases clipped from V and 12 bases from J, the junction kept 16 bases outside the gene matches. This CDR3 is CASLRDYNNEWQFF. The CDR3 bases are TGTGCCAGCTTGCGGGACTACAACAATGAGTGGCAGTTCTTC.

In DNA, the CDR3 is TGTGCCAGCAGTTTAGCCGGGGACCCCCGCTACGAGCAGTACTTC. It translates to CASSLAGDPRYEQYF. The chain recombines TRBV12-3 or TRBV12-4 with TRBJ2-7, with D tentatively TRBD1 or TRBD2 (5 bases each). The length of the CDR3 is 15 residues. Trimming removed 0 bases from V and 3 bases from J, with 12 bases in between.

The chain carries TRBV3-1 and TRBJ2-2, with D tentatively TRBD2 (6 bases). The CDR3 is made up of 15 amino acids. V dropped 1 base and J dropped 5 bases, with 11 bases sitting between them. Germline loops: CDR1 LGHDT, CDR2 YNNKEL (reference sequence). CDR3 loop: CASSQGPRGTGELFF. The CDR3 DNA is TGTGCCAGCAGCCAAGGGCCACGGGGGACCGGGGAGCTGTTTTTT.

The V call is TRBV12-3 or TRBV12-4, the J call TRBJ1-2; D ambiguous. Deletions cut 2 bases from V and 0 bases from J, with 4 bases between. The CDR3 runs 13 residues. The DNA of the CDR3 is TGTGCCAGCAGTTTAAAAGCTAACTATGGCTACACCTTC. As protein: CASSLKANYGYTF.